This T cell receptor (beta chain) was captured in a study of cytomegalovirus exposure and HLA in healthy donors (TCRdb year 2017). Background for the entire study: According to a later analysis, the roughly 130 validation repertoires were produced on the same platform as the 666 repertoires of the first cohort. The aim of the study was to test whether cataloging public T cell receptors could identify signatures of past pathogen exposure. Besides the first cohort of about 730 subjects, a separate validation cohort made up of 120 different subjects was used. High-throughput TCR immunosequencing, statistical association of individual TCRs with disease status, and machine learning were combined to predict cytomegalovirus infection status. On the study overall, not on this receptor specifically: All 130 or so repertoires were used to score co-occurrence in the validation cohort in a later analysis, because that analysis had no HLA typing for the cohort. Cytomegalovirus status was reported to be diagnosed by the classifier with high specificity and sensitivity in both the original and validation cohorts. The authors suggested that the approach could potentially be extended to other disease states and immunological phenotypes. A few of the identified cytomegalovirus-associated TCR beta chains were confirmed in vitro to be specific for cytomegalovirus antigens. The study gave a list of under 200 TCR beta chains associated with cytomegalovirus. Most TCR sequences were seen in very few donors, while some public TCRs were found in many individuals. A later analysis found that TCRs clustered in the first cohort also tended to co-occur in the 95 to 150 validation repertoires, with roughly 95% of cluster scores above 0.

For CDR1 and CDR2, the germline V gene lists ENHRY and SYGVKD. The cysteine opens and the phenylalanine closes a CDR3 of 13 amino acids. The CDR3 DNA has 39 bases and is translated from base 1. V and J lose 10 bases and 7 bases, and a span of 14 bases separates them. The library was obtained by the immunoSEQ multiplex PCR assay. Concerning the study's data processing: To diagnose cytomegalovirus status from the catalog of TCR beta chain sequences, a statistical classification framework was built. Imported from immuneACCESS, the table was reduced by TCRdb to in-frame sequences with V and J called. These copies leave out some clones; in studies compared against another copy, an unresolved V gene accounts for under half, and the cause of the remainder is not known. The DNA was the basis for D and trimming; V, J and clone size are from that table. The sample has 97,000 or so clones on record, 87% of them singletons. Around 6% of the sample comes from the top ten.

In its sample, this clone was seen a few times. No antigen is known for it. No qualities accompany the bases; no much larger clone lies one base away. The donors were included in the validation cohort of 100 to 150 subjects, a group kept apart from the approximately 650-subject first cohort. Recombination connected TRBV10-3 to TRBJ1-6; TRBD1 is a possible D gene, resting on 6 matching bases. This TCR derives from a young man in good health and CMV-seropositive. Sequencing was carried out using PBMCs. The CDR3 in this case is CATEGHLNSPLHF. The sequenced DNA: TGTGCCACCGAGGGACATCTCAATTCACCCCTCCACTTT.